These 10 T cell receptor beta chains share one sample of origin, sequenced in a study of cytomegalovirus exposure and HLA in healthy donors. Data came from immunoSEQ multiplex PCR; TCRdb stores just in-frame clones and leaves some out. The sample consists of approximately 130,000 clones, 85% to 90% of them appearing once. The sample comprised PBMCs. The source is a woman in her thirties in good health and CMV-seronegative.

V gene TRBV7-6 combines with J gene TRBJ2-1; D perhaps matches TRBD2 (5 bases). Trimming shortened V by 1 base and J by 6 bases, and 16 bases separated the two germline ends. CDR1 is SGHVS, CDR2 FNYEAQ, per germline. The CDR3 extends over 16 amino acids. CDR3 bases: TGTGCCAGCAGCTTAGGAGGCGGACTTCCCCTCAATGAGCAGTTCTTC. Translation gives CASSLGGGLPLNEQFF.

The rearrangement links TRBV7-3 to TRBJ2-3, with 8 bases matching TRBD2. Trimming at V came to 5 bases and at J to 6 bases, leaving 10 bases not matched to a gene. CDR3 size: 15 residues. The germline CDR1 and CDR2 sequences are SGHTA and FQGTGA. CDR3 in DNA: TGTGCCAGCAGCCCCCTAGCGGGCCGCGGGGATACGCAGTATTTT. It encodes CASSPLAGRGDTQYF.

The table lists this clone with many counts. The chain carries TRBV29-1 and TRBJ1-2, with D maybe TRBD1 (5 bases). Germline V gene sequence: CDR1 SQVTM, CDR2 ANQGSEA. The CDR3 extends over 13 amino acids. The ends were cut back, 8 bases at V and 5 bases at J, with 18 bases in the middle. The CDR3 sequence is CSTAGTGRYGYTF. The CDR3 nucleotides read TGCAGCACCGCCGGGACCGGGAGGTATGGCTACACCTTC.

The CDR3 DNA is TGTGCCAGTAGTATTAATGAGGGAACTGAAGCTTTCTTT. Its protein is CASSINEGTEAFF. V is TRBV19 and J is TRBJ1-1; no clear D. V was pared by 3 bases and J by 5 bases, with 10 bases between. CDR1 is LNHDA and CDR2 is SQIVND in the germline V gene (reference sequence). The CDR3 length is 13 residues.

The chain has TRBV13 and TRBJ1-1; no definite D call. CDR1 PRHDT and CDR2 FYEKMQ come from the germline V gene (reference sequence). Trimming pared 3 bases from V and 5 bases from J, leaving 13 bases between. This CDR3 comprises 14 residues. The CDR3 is CASSFGVLRTEAFF. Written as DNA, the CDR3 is TGTGCCAGCAGCTTCGGGGTGCTTAGGACTGAAGCTTTCTTT.

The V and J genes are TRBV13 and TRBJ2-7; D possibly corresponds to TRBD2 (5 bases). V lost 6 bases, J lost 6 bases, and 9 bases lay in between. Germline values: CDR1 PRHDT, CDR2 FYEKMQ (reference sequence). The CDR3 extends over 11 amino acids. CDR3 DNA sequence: TGTGCCAGCAGTGTACGGGGCGAGCAGTACTTC. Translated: CASSVRGEQYF. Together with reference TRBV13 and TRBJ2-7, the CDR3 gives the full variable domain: AAGVIQSPRHLIKEKRETATLKCYPIPRHDTVYWYQQGPGQDPQFLISFYEKMQSDKGSIPDRFSAQQFSDYHSELNMSSLELGDSALYFCASSVRGEQYFGPGTRLTVT.

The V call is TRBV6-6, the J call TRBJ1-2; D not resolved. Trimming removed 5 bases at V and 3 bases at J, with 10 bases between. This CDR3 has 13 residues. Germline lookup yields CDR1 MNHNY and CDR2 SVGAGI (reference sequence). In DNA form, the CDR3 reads TGTGCCAGCAGTCCTAACTTGTACTATGGCTACACCTTC. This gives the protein CASSPNLYYGYTF.

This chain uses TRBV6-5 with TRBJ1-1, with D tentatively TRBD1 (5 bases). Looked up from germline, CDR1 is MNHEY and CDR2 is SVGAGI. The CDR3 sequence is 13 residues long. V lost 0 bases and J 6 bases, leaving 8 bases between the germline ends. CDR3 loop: CASSYSQGAEAFF. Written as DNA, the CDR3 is TGTGCCAGCAGTTACTCGCAGGGCGCTGAAGCTTTCTTT.

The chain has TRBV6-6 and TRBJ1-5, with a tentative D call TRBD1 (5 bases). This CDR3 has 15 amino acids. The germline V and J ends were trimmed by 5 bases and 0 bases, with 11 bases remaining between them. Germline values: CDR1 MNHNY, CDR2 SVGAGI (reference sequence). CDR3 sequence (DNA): TGTGCCAGCAGTCAGGGTTTGTATAGCAATCAGCCCCAGCATTTT. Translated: CASSQGLYSNQPQHF.

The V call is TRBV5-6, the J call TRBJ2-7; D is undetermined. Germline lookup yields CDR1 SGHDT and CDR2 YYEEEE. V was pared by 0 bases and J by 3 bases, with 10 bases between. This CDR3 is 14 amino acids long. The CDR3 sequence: CASSLADKSYEQYF. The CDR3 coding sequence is TGTGCCAGCAGCTTGGCCGACAAGAGCTACGAGCAGTACTTC.